These 32 T cell receptor beta chains came from one sample sequenced in a study of cytomegalovirus exposure and HLA in healthy donors. The repertoire was sequenced with immunoSEQ multiplex PCR; TCRdb's copy has only in-frame clones and lacks some. This table holds about 150,000 clones, roughly 92% found once. The sequenced sample consisted of PBMCs. The receptors derive from a young man in good health and CMV-seronegative.

This clone has more than one count but fewer than ten. The CDR3: CASNLGQGANGYTF. CDR3 coding DNA: TGTGCCAGCAATCTGGGACAGGGGGCTAATGGCTACACCTTC. V is TRBV6-1 and J is TRBJ1-2, with TRBD1 matching 12 bases. V lost 7 bases and J lost 6; bases outside the gene matches: 6. CDR1 and CDR2 (germline): MNHNS, SASEGT. This CDR3 comprises 14 residues.

The chain has TRBV28 and TRBJ1-5, with D possibly matching TRBD1 (6 bases). This CDR3 contains 16 residues. V was pared by 6 bases and J by 0 bases, with 15 bases between. Germline-derived CDR1 and CDR2 are MDHEN and SYDVKM. This chain's CDR3 is CASSPRDNYSNQPQHF. The CDR3 coding sequence is TGTGCCAGCAGCCCCCGGGACAACTATAGCAATCAGCCCCAGCATTTT.

This chain links TRBV29-1 with TRBJ2-3; 7 bases are shared with TRBD1. Germline CDR1 is SQVTM and CDR2 is ANQGSEA. The CDR3 totals 14 residues. V shed 4 bases, J shed 4 bases, and the junction held 8 bases outside the gene matches. CDR3 residues: CSVVRTGPSDTQYF. In DNA form, the CDR3 reads TGCAGCGTTGTAAGGACAGGCCCTTCAGATACGCAGTATTTT.

This chain joins TRBV7-6 and TRBJ1-4; 7 bases match TRBD1. V shed 5 bases and J 11 bases; nucleotides not matched to a gene: 8. CDR1 is SGHVS and CDR2 is FNYEAQ in the germline V gene. The CDR3 is made up of 13 amino acids. The CDR3 bases are TGTGCCAGCAGCGGACCGGGACAGCCCAAACTGTTTTTT. Translation: CASSGPGQPKLFF.

A single count supports this clone. The CDR3 nucleotides read TGTGCCACCAGCAGAGATCGACTAGCGGCTCGCACCGGGGAGCTGTTTTTT. Residues: CATSRDRLAARTGELFF. The V and J genes are TRBV15 and TRBJ2-2; TRBD2 agrees at 9 bases. This CDR3 has 17 residues. V lost 0 bases, J lost 4 bases, and 6 bases stayed unmatched. The germline V gene has CDR1 LNHNV and CDR2 YYDKDF (reference sequence).

J is TRBJ1-4 and V is TRBV5-1; D gene unclear. There are 14 residues in the CDR3. CDR1 SGHRS and CDR2 YFSETQ come from the germline V gene. Trimming stripped 2 bases from V and 4 bases from J, with 9 bases between. The CDR3 region has the DNA TGCGCCAGCAGCTTAATTCCAGTTAATGAAAAACTGTTTTTT. This translates into CASSLIPVNEKLFF.

The rearrangement joins TRBV9 to TRBJ1-6; D not resolved. Trimming stripped 5 bases from V and 0 bases from J, with 6 bases between. The CDR3 spans 14 residues. Germline V gene data show CDR1 as SGDLS and CDR2 as YYNGEE. CDR3 nucleotides: TGTGCCAGCAGTAGTAGCTCCTATAATTCACCCCTCCACTTT. Its protein product is CASSSSSYNSPLHF.

The chain is built from TRBV11-2 and TRBJ2-3; 13 bases are a match to TRBD2. This CDR3 comprises 17 residues. Trimming cost V 1 base and J 5 bases; bases outside gene matches: 6. Germline lookup yields CDR1 SGHAT and CDR2 FQNNGV. The DNA for the CDR3 is TGTGCCAGCAGCTTAGCGGTAACTAGCGGGAGGGTAGATACGCAGTATTTT. Protein: CASSLAVTSGRVDTQYF.

The rearrangement links TRBV1 to TRBJ2-2; the table gives TRBD1 as D, unverified against the DNA. TRBV1 is a pseudogene. The CDR3 extends over 14 amino acids. The CDR3 DNA is TGCACCAGCAGCCAAAAGCACAGGGGCCGGGAGCTGTTTTTT. This codes for CTSSQKHRGRELFF.

The CDR3 DNA reads as TGTGCCTGGAGTGTAGGGACAGGGGACGAGCAGTACTTC. It translates to CAWSVGTGDEQYF. This chain links TRBV30 with TRBJ2-7; 10 positions match TRBD1. J lost 5 bases, V lost 0 bases, and 1 base had no gene match. CDR3 length equals 13 residues. In germline, CDR1 is GTSNPN, CDR2 SVGIG (reference sequence).

The rearrangement joins TRBV10-3 to TRBJ1-6, with TRBD1 as a possible D gene (5 bases). Germline V gives CDR1 ENHRY, CDR2 SYGVKD. V lost 6 bases and J 9 bases, leaving 15 bases between the germline ends. This CDR3 region has 14 residues. The CDR3 bases are TGTGCCATCAGAGAGGGGACCGGGGGTTCACCCCTCCACTTT. This gives the protein CAIREGTGGSPLHF.

The rearrangement uses TRBV4-3 and TRBJ2-5, with TRBD2 identical over 8 bases. The junction had 6 bases not matched to a gene; V was cut back by 0 bases and J by 3 bases. This CDR3 comprises 16 residues. Germline CDR1 and CDR2: LGHNA and YSLEER. The CDR3 region is CASSQDLAGTEETQYF. The CDR3, as DNA: TGCGCCAGCAGCCAAGACCTAGCGGGCACAGAAGAGACCCAGTACTTC.

The chain recombines TRBV11-3 with TRBJ2-3; D is perhaps TRBD2 (5 bases). Trimming stripped 3 bases from V and 3 bases from J, with 10 bases between. The germline CDR1 and CDR2 sequences are SGHNT and YENEEA. There are 14 residues in the CDR3. CDR3 DNA sequence: TGTGCCAGCAGCTTGACTATGCGTACAGATACGCAGTATTTT. Its translation is CASSLTMRTDTQYF.

The CDR3 nucleotides read TGTGCCAGCAGCTTAATTGGGTCCAGGGGTGTTGGCTATGGCTACACCTTC. Its translation: CASSLIGSRGVGYGYTF. This chain links TRBV11-2 with TRBJ1-2, with a weak D call TRBD1 (6 bases). The germline V gene encodes CDR1 SGHAT and CDR2 FQNNGV. CDR3 size: 17 residues. V lost 2 bases and J 4 bases, leaving 20 bases between the germline ends.

This clone was observed a single time. The CDR3 DNA sequence: TGTGCCAGCAGCCGTTTAGCGGGGGCCAGGGAGACCCAGTACTTC. Protein: CASSRLAGARETQYF. The chain joins TRBV14 to TRBJ2-5; 9 bases agree with TRBD2. This CDR3 region has 15 residues. The junction had 8 bases not matched to a gene; V was cut back by 4 bases and J by 5 bases. Looked up from germline, CDR1 is SGHDN and CDR2 is FVKESK. Complete variable domain (other parts from reference TRBV14 and TRBJ2-5): EAGVTQFPSHSVIEKGQTVTLRCDPISGHDNLYWYRRVMGKEIKFLLHFVKESKQDESGMPNNRFLAERTGGTYSTLKVQPAELEDSGVYFCASSRLAGARETQYFGPGTRLLVL.

The chain employs TRBV5-1 and TRBJ1-1, with TRBD1 as a possible D gene (5 bases). The CDR3 consists of 16 residues. Trimming took off 2 bases at V and 0 bases at J, with 14 bases between the two ends. Germline CDR1 is SGHRS and CDR2 is YFSETQ. The CDR3 spells CASSFWAGSLNTEAFF. The CDR3, as DNA: TGCGCCAGCAGCTTCTGGGCAGGGTCTTTGAACACTGAAGCTTTCTTT.

The chain joins TRBV5-1 to TRBJ1-1; 7 positions match TRBD1. Germline V CDR1 and CDR2: SGHRS, YFSETQ. The CDR3 runs 13 residues. Trimming took 3 bases from V and 1 from J; bases not matched to a gene: 0. The CDR3 sequence is CASSWDRNTEAFF. The CDR3 nucleotides are TGCGCCAGCAGCTGGGACAGGAACACTGAAGCTTTCTTT.

The CDR3 sequence is CASSTRTSGALPPWADTQYF. The CDR3 DNA reads TGTGCCAGCAGCACCAGGACTAGCGGGGCACTCCCCCCTTGGGCAGATACGCAGTATTTT. The chain links TRBV13 to TRBJ2-3; 12 bases agree with TRBD2. Germline V gene lookup returns CDR1 PRHDT and CDR2 FYEKMQ (reference sequence). J lost 4 bases, V lost 5 bases, and 19 bases had no gene match. The CDR3 is 20 residues long.

The chain has TRBV30 and TRBJ1-1; 9 positions agree with TRBD1. The CDR3 runs 13 residues. The germline gives CDR1 GTSNPN, CDR2 SVGIG (reference sequence). Trimming removed 4 bases from V and 3 bases from J; junction bases left unmatched: 3. Here the CDR3 DNA reads TGTGCCTGGACCCGGGACAGGGACACTGAAGCTTTCTTT. Protein product: CAWTRDRDTEAFF.

The chain uses TRBV15 and TRBJ2-7; the match to TRBD2 covers 9 bases. Trimming took 5 bases from V and 4 from J; bases not matched to a gene: 9. CDR3 size: 15 residues. The germline gives CDR1 LNHNV, CDR2 YYDKDF (reference sequence). CDR3 bases: TGTGCCACCAGCGCTATAGCGGGGGTTGGATACGAGCAGTACTTC. Its protein is CATSAIAGVGYEQYF.

The chain has TRBV4-1 and TRBJ1-5, with D perhaps matching TRBD1 (5 bases). The CDR3 has 13 amino acids. The V and J ends lost 1 base and 5 bases respectively, with 6 bases between them. CDR1 and CDR2 (germline): MGHRA, YSYEKL. CDR3 nucleotide sequence: TGCGCCAGCAGCCAAGTCAGGGATCAGCCCCAGCATTTT. This sequence encodes CASSQVRDQPQHF.

The gene calls are TRBV18 and TRBJ2-5, with 8 bases fitting TRBD1. J gave up 4 bases and V 5 bases, and 9 bases lay outside the gene matches. This CDR3 comprises 15 residues. Germline-derived CDR1 and CDR2 are KGHSH and LQKENI. CDR3 amino acids: CASSAQPQGAETQYF. The CDR3 DNA reads TGTGCCAGCTCAGCCCAACCGCAGGGGGCAGAGACCCAGTACTTC.

Only one count was recorded for this clone. This sequence joins TRBV7-8 and TRBJ2-6; no firm D call. Germline-derived CDR1 and CDR2 are SGHVS and FQNEAQ. CDR3 length: 18 residues. V was shortened by 2 bases and J by 0 bases, with 14 bases between the two germline ends. CDR3 nucleotides: TGTGCCAGCAGCTTATATTCTTCTTCCTACTCTGGGGCCAACGTCCTGACTTTC. This gives the protein CASSLYSSSYSGANVLTF. The whole variable domain, remainder taken from reference TRBV7-8 and TRBJ2-6, is GAGVSQSPRYKVAKRGQDVALRCDPISGHVSLFWYQQALGQGPEFLTYFQNEAQLDKSGLPSDRFFAERPEGSVSTLKIQRTQQEDSAVYLCASSLYSSSYSGANVLTFGAGSRLTVL.

This chain connects TRBV5-6 to TRBJ2-7; 7 bases are shared with TRBD2. The CDR3 consists of 12 residues. Trimming took 4 bases from V and 3 from J; bases not matched to a gene: 1. Per germline, CDR1 SGHDT and CDR2 YYEEEE. CDR3 sequence (DNA): TGTGCCAGCAGCCGCGGGGGCTACGAGCAGTACGTC. It encodes CASSRGGYEQYV.

V usage is TRBV5-1 and J usage is TRBJ1-2; TRBD1 might be the D (6 bases). The CDR3 has 14 amino acids. Trimming pared 4 bases from V and 0 bases from J, leaving 10 bases between. Germline-derived CDR1 and CDR2 are SGHRS and YFSETQ. CDR3 nucleotides: TGCGCCAGCAGCATGACAGGAACTAACTATGGCTACACCTTC. It translates to CASSMTGTNYGYTF.

The chain links TRBV9 to TRBJ2-5; 10 nucleotides align to TRBD1. This CDR3 spans 14 amino acids. CDR1 SGDLS and CDR2 YYNGEE come from the germline V gene. Germline trimming cut 3 bases from V and 4 bases from J; bases unmatched to any gene: 3. The CDR3 loop is CASSARQGAETQYF. The DNA for the CDR3 is TGTGCCAGCAGCGCGAGACAGGGGGCAGAGACCCAGTACTTC.

The chain joins TRBV5-5 to TRBJ2-1; D remains ambiguous. The CDR3 has 11 residues. In germline, CDR1 is SGHKS, CDR2 YYEKEE (reference sequence). Trimming removed 2 bases from V and 5 bases from J, with 2 bases in between. In nucleotides, the CDR3 is TGTGCCAGCAGCTTCAACAATGAGCAGTTCTTC. Residues: CASSFNNEQFF. Full variable domain (remainder filled in from reference TRBV5-5 and TRBJ2-1): DAGVTQSPTHLIKTRGQQVTLRCSPISGHKSVSWYQQVLGQGPQFIFQYYEKEERGRGNFPDRFSARQFPNYSSELNVNALLLGDSALYLCASSFNNEQFFGPGTRLTVL.

The chain recombines TRBV19 with TRBJ1-5, with 7 bases matching TRBD1. V trimming: 5 bases; J trimming: 3 bases; junction bases outside the gene matches: 7. The germline gives CDR1 LNHDA, CDR2 SQIVND (reference sequence). There are 15 residues in the CDR3. The CDR3 DNA follows: TGTGCCAGTAGTCCCAACAGGGGCGACAATCAGCCCCAGCATTTT. The encoded protein is CASSPNRGDNQPQHF.

The rearrangement joins TRBV5-1 to TRBJ2-1; 7 bases fit TRBD1. CDR3 size: 12 residues. Looked up from germline, CDR1 is SGHRS and CDR2 is YFSETQ. Trimming at V came to 4 bases and at J to 15 bases, leaving 10 bases not matched to a gene. CDR3 sequence: CASSQGTAAPFF. CDR3 in DNA: TGCGCCAGCAGCCAGGGGACAGCCGCTCCGTTCTTC.

The V gene is TRBV19, the J gene TRBJ2-1, with a possible D match to TRBD1 (6 bases). V was clipped by 2 bases and J by 0 bases, with 8 bases between them. The CDR3 contains 15 residues. Germline CDR1 and CDR2: LNHDA and SQIVND (reference sequence). CDR3 sequence reads: CASSIQGHSYNEQFF. CDR3 DNA: TGTGCCAGTAGTATACAGGGGCACTCCTACAATGAGCAGTTCTTC.

CDR3 sequence (DNA): TGTGCCAGCAGCATGGTGGCCAGGGAAGGTGGGGGGGATCCAGATACGCAGTATTTT. Translating gives CASSMVAREGGGDPDTQYF. The chain recombines TRBV5-4 with TRBJ2-3; 7 bases fit TRBD2. This CDR3 region has 19 residues. CDR1 is SGHNT and CDR2 is YYREEE in the germline V gene (reference sequence). V was pared by 4 bases and J by 4 bases, with 21 bases of the junction left unmatched.

This clone has only one observation. The CDR3, as DNA: TGCAGCGTTGAGATTAGCGGGAGGGGTGTGGCCGGGGAGCTGTTTTTT. Translating it yields CSVEISGRGVAGELFF. V and J are TRBV29-1 and TRBJ2-2; 11 bases line up with TRBD2. The germline gives CDR1 SQVTM, CDR2 ANQGSEA. With 3 bases clipped from V and 6 bases from J, the junction kept 9 bases outside the gene matches. The CDR3 loop spans 16 amino acids.